The 8 T cell receptor beta chains below were found in one sample sequenced in a study of blood T cell repertoires in COVID-19. TCRdb's copy holds only in-frame clones and misses some; the assay was immunoSEQ multiplex PCR. The sample lists 220,000 or so clones; around 88% were seen once. Sequencing input: PBMCs or T cells enriched from blood (not recorded which). All receptors derive from a woman aged 50 to 60 who had recovered from COVID-19.

The chain couples TRBV5-6 to TRBJ2-1; TRBD1 aligns across 9 bases. Germline CDR1 SGHDT, CDR2 YYEEEE. Germline trimming cut 3 bases from V and 4 bases from J; bases unmatched to any gene: 8. The CDR3 consists of 16 residues. CDR3 coding DNA: TGTGCCAGCAGCTGGGAACAGGGGGCTATTTACAATGAGCAGTTCTTC. Its protein product is CASSWEQGAIYNEQFF.

This clone was counted between two and nine times. This chain joins TRBV15 and TRBJ2-1, with D perhaps matching TRBD2 (6 bases). Germline CDR1 LNHNV, CDR2 YYDKDF (reference sequence). Trimming took 5 bases from V and 2 from J, leaving 13 bases between them. The CDR3 spans 15 residues. In DNA, the CDR3 is TGTGCCACCAGCGCTCTGGGGGGTGCCTACAATGAGCAGTTCTTC. This translates into CATSALGGAYNEQFF.

The chain carries TRBV19 and TRBJ2-7, with 10 bases aligning to TRBD2. This CDR3 has 15 residues. CDR1 and CDR2 (germline): LNHDA, SQIVND (reference sequence). The V and J ends lost 8 bases and 1 base, in that order; junction bases with no gene match: 8. For the CDR3, the DNA is TGTGCCAGTGCCATAGCGGGAGGCAATTCCTACGAGCAGTACTTC. Residues: CASAIAGGNSYEQYF. The variable domain in full, with the rest retrieved from reference TRBV19 and TRBJ2-7, is DGGITQSPKYLFRKEGQNVTLSCEQNLNHDAMYWYRQDPGQGLRLIYYSQIVNDFQKGDIAEGYSVSREKKESFPLTVTSAQKNPTAFYLCASAIAGGNSYEQYFGPGTRLTVT.

This chain connects TRBV7-8 to TRBJ1-4; D is ambiguous. This CDR3 is built from 14 residues. Germline V lookup: CDR1 SGHVS, CDR2 FQNEAQ. With 1 base removed from V and 5 bases from J, the gap between germline ends came to 8 bases. This chain's CDR3 is CASSLGALNEKLFF. DNA for the CDR3: TGTGCCAGCAGCTTAGGGGCCCTAAATGAAAAACTGTTTTTT.

The chain links TRBV30 to TRBJ1-1; 7 bases align to TRBD1. Germline lookup yields CDR1 GTSNPN and CDR2 SVGIG (reference sequence). This CDR3 contains 14 residues. Trimming at V came to 0 bases and at J to 3 bases, leaving 4 bases not matched to a gene. CDR3 protein: CAWSVPGGYTEAFF. The DNA of the CDR3 is TGTGCCTGGAGTGTACCAGGGGGGTACACTGAAGCTTTCTTT.

This clone was recorded only once. The chain employs TRBV7-8 and TRBJ2-3; weak D call: TRBD1 (5 bases). Trimming took 4 bases from V and 2 from J, leaving 25 bases between them. The germline V gene has CDR1 SGHVS and CDR2 FQNEAQ. The CDR3 extends over 19 amino acids. The CDR3 region has the DNA TGTGCCAGCAGCTCCGCCATTAACAGGATGAGAGGAGACACAGATACGCAGTATTTT. Amino acid sequence: CASSSAINRMRGDTDTQYF.

This sequence joins TRBV3-1 (or the pseudogene TRBV3-2) and TRBJ1-3; D is perhaps TRBD1 (6 bases). V shed 5 bases and J shed 0 bases, with 14 bases lying between them. The CDR3 covers 16 residues. Germline CDR1 LGHDT, CDR2 YNNKEL (reference sequence). CDR3 in DNA: TGTGCCAGCAGCACCCGACAGGCCTGCTCTGGAAACACCATATATTTT. This codes for CASSTRQACSGNTIYF.

This clone has a handful of counts. The chain recombines TRBV7-8 with TRBJ2-3, with 9 bases that match TRBD2. This CDR3 contains 18 residues. The V gene's germline CDR1 is SGHVS and CDR2 FQNEAQ. The V and J ends lost 2 bases and 0 bases, in that order; junction bases with no gene match: 9. The CDR3 reads CASSLRGLAGISTDTQYF. CDR3 nucleotides: TGTGCCAGCAGCTTAAGGGGGCTAGCGGGGATTAGCACAGATACGCAGTATTTT.